This TCR beta chain stems from a study of shared clonotypes between healthy human individuals. Assay execution took place at the deep level. Generated by immunoSEQ multiplex PCR, the TCRdb table keeps only in-frame clones and is missing some. This sample has roughly 2.6 million clones; around 94% occur once, and the top ten carry under 0.15%. The germline CDR1 and CDR2 sequences are SGHRS and YFSETQ. CDR3 size: 15 residues. V was pared by 4 bases and J by 4 bases, with 17 bases between. This receptor was identified in a man younger than 35 in good health. The J gene is TRBJ1-1, the V gene TRBV5-1; D possibly corresponds to TRBD1 (6 bases). Sample: naive CD4+ T cells sorted from blood. Subset of the sample: CD45RA+ positively selected. The CDR3 DNA sequence: TGCGCCAGCAGCCCCTCGTCAGGGGTCCTCACTGAAGCTTTCTTT. Amino acid sequence: CASSPSSGVLTEAFF.